A selection of T cell receptor beta chains follows, all from one sample in a study of T cell repertoires in cytomegalovirus infection. TCRdb re-called the reads with MiXCR, one entry per CDR3 protein. This repertoire shows just over 300,000 distinct CDR3 sequences, about a sixth found once; its top ten account for 12%. Sequencing input: PBMCs. These receptors came from a human donor in good health (CMV status not recorded). Some clones in this sample may be carry-over from other donors' samples. CDR3s include the opening cysteine and the closing phenylalanine or tryptophan. Each record gives: clone size, D gene, J gene, V gene, CDR3 protein, CDR3 DNA. D genes are given only for firm matches. Clone size is given for some rows only: seen once, a few or many times, or a class if the clone is expanded.

clone size: -; D gene: -; J gene: TRBJ2-7; V gene: TRBV5-6; CDR3 protein: CASSSADIQPYEQYF; CDR3 DNA: TGTGCCAGCAGCTCCGCGGATATTCAACCCTACGAGCAGTACTTC
clone size: many; D gene: -; J gene: TRBJ1-5; V gene: TRBV19; CDR3 protein: CASSSLLGGRNQPQHF; CDR3 DNA: TGTGCCAGTAGTTCCTTACTCGGGGGGAGGAATCAGCCCCAGCATTTT
clone size: many; D gene: -; J gene: TRBJ2-1; V gene: TRBV12-5; CDR3 protein: CASGLVQGRPHEQFF; CDR3 DNA: TGTGCTAGTGGTTTGGTACAAGGCAGGCCCCATGAGCAGTTCTTC
clone size: few; D gene: TRBD1; J gene: TRBJ2-7; V gene: TRBV11-2; CDR3 protein: CASSPQGQPYEQYF; CDR3 DNA: TGTGCCAGCAGCCCACAGGGACAGCCCTACGAGCAGTACTTC
clone size: few; D gene: -; J gene: TRBJ2-2; V gene: TRBV9; CDR3 protein: CASSLQTSPNTGELFF; CDR3 DNA: TGTGCCAGCAGCTTGCAGACTAGTCCGAACACCGGGGAGCTGTTTTTT
clone size: many; D gene: TRBD1; J gene: TRBJ2-3; V gene: TRBV28; CDR3 protein: CASSLNQGTGNTDTQYF; CDR3 DNA: TGTGCCAGCAGTTTGAATCAGGGGACAGGGAACACAGATACGCAGTATTTT
clone size: -; D gene: -; J gene: TRBJ2-3; V gene: TRBV10-3; CDR3 protein: CAISEGVGGSTDTQYF; CDR3 DNA: TGTGCCATCAGTGAAGGGGTAGGAGGGAGCACAGATACGCAGTATTTT
clone size: many; D gene: -; J gene: TRBJ1-2; V gene: TRBV28; CDR3 protein: CASTAGLGNYGYTF; CDR3 DNA: TGTGCCAGCACCGCTGGCCTGGGGAACTATGGCTACACCTTC
clone size: many; D gene: -; J gene: TRBJ1-4; V gene: TRBV7-6; CDR3 protein: CASSLVSGLKTNEKLFF; CDR3 DNA: TGTGCCAGCAGCTTAGTCAGTGGGCTGAAGACTAATGAAAAACTGTTTTTT
clone size: few; D gene: TRBD1; J gene: TRBJ2-7; V gene: TRBV4-1; CDR3 protein: CASSQVHSGTVSYEQYF; CDR3 DNA: TGCGCCAGCAGCCAAGTTCATTCCGGGACAGTCTCCTACGAGCAGTACTTC
clone size: -; D gene: -; J gene: TRBJ2-7; V gene: TRBV25-1; CDR3 protein: CASSELYRLGQYF; CDR3 DNA: TGTGCCAGCAGTGAACTCTACCGTTTAGGGCAGTACTTC
clone size: -; D gene: -; J gene: TRBJ2-1; V gene: TRBV27; CDR3 protein: CASSLGTPNEQFF; CDR3 DNA: TGTGCCAGCAGTCTCGGGACTCCCAATGAGCAGTTCTTC
clone size: many; D gene: -; J gene: TRBJ2-2; V gene: TRBV6-5; CDR3 protein: CASSITGPGELFF; CDR3 DNA: TGTGCCAGCAGTATTACAGGGCCCGGGGAGCTGTTTTTT
clone size: many; D gene: -; J gene: TRBJ1-6; V gene: TRBV5-1; CDR3 protein: CASSWDMENSPLHF; CDR3 DNA: TGCGCCAGCAGCTGGGACATGGAGAATTCACCCCTCCACTTT
clone size: -; D gene: TRBD1; J gene: TRBJ1-6; V gene: TRBV5-4; CDR3 protein: CASSPRTGGSNSPLHF; CDR3 DNA: TGTGCCAGCAGCCCCAGGACAGGGGGCAGTAATTCACCCCTCCACTTT
clone size: -; D gene: -; J gene: TRBJ1-4; V gene: TRBV7-9; CDR3 protein: CASSPPSEKLFF; CDR3 DNA: TGTGCCAGCAGCCCCCCCTCTGAAAAACTGTTTTTT
clone size: many; D gene: TRBD2; J gene: TRBJ2-5; V gene: TRBV7-2; CDR3 protein: CASSLLLAGGQETQYF; CDR3 DNA: TGTGCCAGCAGCTTACTCCTGGCGGGGGGCCAAGAGACCCAGTACTTC
clone size: few; D gene: -; J gene: TRBJ2-7; V gene: TRBV4-1; CDR3 protein: CASSQGNGYEQYF; CDR3 DNA: TGCGCCAGCAGCCAAGGGAACGGTTACGAGCAGTACTTC
clone size: medium-sized; D gene: -; J gene: TRBJ2-5; V gene: TRBV28; CDR3 protein: CASSLTGDGQETQYF; CDR3 DNA: TGTGCCAGCAGTTTAACGGGGGATGGCCAAGAGACCCAGTACTTC
clone size: many; D gene: TRBD1; J gene: TRBJ1-4; V gene: TRBV25-1; CDR3 protein: CASSQGGQGNEKLFF; CDR3 DNA: TGTGCCAGCAGTCAAGGTGGACAGGGGAATGAAAAACTGTTTTTT
clone size: many; D gene: -; J gene: TRBJ2-5; V gene: TRBV7-2; CDR3 protein: CASSGRAIGRETQYF; CDR3 DNA: TGTGCCAGCAGCGGACGGGCCATCGGGCGAGAGACCCAGTACTTC
clone size: many; D gene: -; J gene: TRBJ1-4; V gene: TRBV12-3/TRBV12-4; CDR3 protein: CASSLSSAFEELFF; CDR3 DNA: TGTGCCAGCAGTTTATCCTCCGCTTTTGAGGAACTGTTTTTT
clone size: -; D gene: -; J gene: TRBJ1-3; V gene: TRBV20-1; CDR3 protein: CSARAGIRGNTIYF; CDR3 DNA: TGCAGTGCTAGAGCAGGCATAAGAGGAAACACCATATATTTT
clone size: -; D gene: TRBD1; J gene: TRBJ1-6; V gene: TRBV10-3; CDR3 protein: CAISEGQTGASSPLHF; CDR3 DNA: TGTGCCATCAGTGAGGGCCAGACAGGGGCGAGTTCACCCCTCCACTTT